The T cell receptor beta chain described here comes from a study of blood T cell repertoires in COVID-19. About the study: The origin of the acute and convalescent COVID-19 samples was the United States, Italy and Spain. T cells, B-cell-depleted T cells, or PBMCs supplied cDNA or gDNA.

The study recruited people aged 18 to 89 years across approximately 23 US areas. Cohort assignment relied on participant-reported clinical history. The protocol was immunoSEQ multiplex PCR, while the TCRdb copy is restricted to in-frame clones and leaves out a portion. The repertoire holds roughly 400,000 clones, with nearly 90% as singletons. The clonotype was recovered from a woman younger than 35 who had been exposed to COVID-19. Sequenced material: PBMCs or T cells enriched from blood (not recorded which).

As DNA, the CDR3 is TGTGCCAGCAGTTTCGGGGACAGGCGTGAAGCTTTCTTT. Protein: CASSFGDRREAFF. The V and J genes are TRBV6-2 or TRBV6-3 and TRBJ1-1; 8 nucleotides agree with TRBD1. J lost 7 bases, V lost 4 bases, and 5 bases had no gene match. CDR3 size: 13 residues. The V gene's germline CDR1 is MNHEY and CDR2 SVGEGT.